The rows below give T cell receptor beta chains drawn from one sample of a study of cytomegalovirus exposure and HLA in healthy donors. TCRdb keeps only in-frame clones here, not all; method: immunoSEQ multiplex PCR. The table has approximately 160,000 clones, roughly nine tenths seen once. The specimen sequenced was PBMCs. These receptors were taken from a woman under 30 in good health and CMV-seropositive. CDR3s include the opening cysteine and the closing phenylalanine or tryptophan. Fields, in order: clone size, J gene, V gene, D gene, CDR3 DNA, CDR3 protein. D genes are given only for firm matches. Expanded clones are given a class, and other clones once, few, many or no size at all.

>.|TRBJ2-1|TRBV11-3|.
TGTGCCAGCAGCTTAGGGCGGCGGGAAATCAGTCAGGATGAGCAGTTCTTC
CASSLGRREISQDEQFF
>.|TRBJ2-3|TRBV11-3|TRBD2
TGTGCCAGCAGCCGGACTAGCATTGGCACAGATACGCAGTATTTT
CASSRTSIGTDTQYF
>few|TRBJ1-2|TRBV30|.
TGTGCCTGGCCACAGGGTCCCCTGGAGAATGGCTACACCTTC
CAWPQGPLENGYTF
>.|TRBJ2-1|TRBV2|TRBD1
TGTGCCAGCAGTGTTAACAGGGGTAGCTCCTACAATGAGCAGTTCTTC
CASSVNRGSSYNEQFF
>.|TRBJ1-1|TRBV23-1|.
TGCGCCAGCAGTCAAGGTAACAGGGAGAACACTGAAGCTTTCTTT
CASSQGNRENTEAFF
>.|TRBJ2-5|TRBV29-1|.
TGCAGCGTTGGGCGGAGCCAACGATACCAAGAGACCCAGTACTTC
CSVGRSQRYQETQYF
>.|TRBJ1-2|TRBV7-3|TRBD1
TGTGCCAGCAGCTTCCCAGGGGGCTATGGCTACACCTTC
CASSFPGGYGYTF
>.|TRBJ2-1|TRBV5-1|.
TGCGCCAGCAGCTTAGGGGGAGGGCCGGGTAATGAGCAGTTCTTC
CASSLGGGPGNEQFF
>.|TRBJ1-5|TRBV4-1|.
TGCGCCAGCAGTACCCTAGGGGGTTCGGGTCAGCCCCAGCATTTT
CASSTLGGSGQPQHF
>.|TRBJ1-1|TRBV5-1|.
TGCGCCAGCAGCTTGTGGCTAGCTAGCACTGAAGCTTTCTTT
CASSLWLASTEAFF
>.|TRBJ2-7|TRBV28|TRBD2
TGTGCCAGCAGTCCCGGGACTAGCGGTTCCTACGAGCAGTACTTC
CASSPGTSGSYEQYF
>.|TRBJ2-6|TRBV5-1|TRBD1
TGCGCCACCGCCGACAGGGTTGGGGCCAACGTCCTGACTTTC
CATADRVGANVLTF
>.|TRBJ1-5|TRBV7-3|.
TGTGCCAGCAGCACAGGTCCCAATCAGCCCCAGCATTTT
CASSTGPNQPQHF
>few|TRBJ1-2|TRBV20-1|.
TGCAGTGCTAGTGGGGGCCCGACCTTC
CSASGGPTF
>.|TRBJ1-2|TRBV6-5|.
TGTGCCAGCAGTTTCAAAAACAGGGATGACTATGGCTACACCTTC
CASSFKNRDDYGYTF
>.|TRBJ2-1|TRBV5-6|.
TGTGCCAGCAGCTTGTGGCTAGCTTCCCATGAGCAGTTCTTC
CASSLWLASHEQFF
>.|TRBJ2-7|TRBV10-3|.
TGTGCCACCAGATTGGACTGGAACTACGAGCAGTACTTC
CATRLDWNYEQYF
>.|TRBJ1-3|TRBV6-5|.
TGTGCCAGCAGTTCGGACACTGGAAACACCATATATTTT
CASSSDTGNTIYF
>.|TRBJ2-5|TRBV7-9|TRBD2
TGTGCCAGCAGCTTAGCCGGCGGGAGGGCCGGTGAGACCCAGTACTTC
CASSLAGGRAGETQYF